This T cell receptor beta chain is drawn from a study of blood T cell repertoires in COVID-19. The data were produced by immunoSEQ multiplex PCR, yet TCRdb's version contains in-frame clones alone and is incomplete. This sample yields 150,000 to 200,000 clones, of which approximately 86% are seen a single time; approximately 25% belongs to the top ten. Germline loops: CDR1 LGHDT, CDR2 YNNKEL (reference sequence). The junction had 6 bases not matched to a gene; V was cut back by 1 base and J by 0 bases. This CDR3 has 18 residues. Ages ranged from about 18 to 100 years, with residence in approximately 23 US areas.

This chain uses TRBV3-1 (or the pseudogene TRBV3-2) with TRBJ2-2, with 9 bases fitting TRBD2. Sequenced: PBMCs or T cells enriched from blood (not recorded which). The clonotype comes from a middle-aged woman in a cohort exposed to, infected with or recovered from COVID-19 (not recorded which). The CDR3 spells CASSQGLAGASNTGELFF. CDR3 in DNA: TGTGCCAGCAGCCAAGGTTTAGCGGGGGCCTCGAACACCGGGGAGCTGTTTTTT.